One and the same sample provided the 19 T cell receptor beta chains below, sequenced in a study of T cell changes during pregnancy in multiple sclerosis. Measured with immunoSEQ multiplex PCR; TCRdb has only the in-frame clones, and not every one. The sample yields 40,000 to 55,000 clones, more than 85% seen once. The sample consisted of CD8+ T cells from peripheral blood mononuclear cells, taken after pregnancy. The receptors derive from a female donor with multiple sclerosis, enrolled in a pregnancy study.

This clone was observed a single time. The V call is TRBV6-1, the J call TRBJ1-2, with D unclear. From germline, CDR1 is MNHNS and CDR2 SASEGT. The germline V and J ends were trimmed by 6 bases and 8 bases, with 13 bases remaining between them. The length of the CDR3 is 12 residues. The CDR3 DNA is TGTGCCAGCAGCTTTAATACTATGGGCTACACCTTC. Protein sequence: CASSFNTMGYTF.

This clone was recorded only once. J is TRBJ2-1 and V is TRBV10-1, with D perhaps TRBD2 (7 bases). V dropped 0 bases and J dropped 7 bases, with 10 bases sitting between them. The CDR3 spans 14 residues. Per the germline V gene, CDR1 is WNHNN and CDR2 is SYGVQD (reference sequence). The CDR3 bases are TGCGCCAGCAGTGAGTCGGGGGGGCTTAATGAGCAGTTCTTC. The encoded protein is CASSESGGLNEQFF.

The chain is built from TRBV19 and TRBJ2-1; D remains ambiguous. Germline V CDR1 and CDR2: LNHDA, SQIVND (reference sequence). This CDR3 has 13 amino acids. The V end lost 3 bases, the J end lost 1 base, and 4 bases lay between the germline ends. CDR3 region: CASSISSYNEQFF. The CDR3, as DNA: TGTGCCAGTAGTATTTCATCCTACAATGAGCAGTTCTTC.

This chain links TRBV29-1 with TRBJ1-1; D uncertain. From germline, CDR1 is SQVTM and CDR2 ANQGSEA. Deletions cut 3 bases from V and 11 bases from J, with 16 bases between. This CDR3 is built from 12 residues. CDR3 sequence: CSVDRGLVGAFF. Here the CDR3 DNA reads TGCAGCGTTGATCGTGGTCTAGTCGGGGCTTTCTTT.

The V and J genes are TRBV29-1 and TRBJ1-1; the D gene is possibly TRBD1 (5 bases). The CDR3 is 14 amino acids. Germline CDR1 is SQVTM and CDR2 is ANQGSEA. V was clipped by 3 bases and J by 4 bases, with 15 bases between them. DNA of the CDR3: TGCAGCGTTGATGCCGGGAGGGGCGGCACTGAAGCTTTCTTT. Residues: CSVDAGRGGTEAFF.

CDR3 DNA sequence: TGTGCCAGCAGCTTGAGTCCGCGGGGGGGCACAGATACGCAGTATTTT. This codes for CASSLSPRGGTDTQYF. V usage is TRBV5-6 and J usage is TRBJ2-3; TRBD2 matches 8 bases. This CDR3 is 16 amino acids long. Trimming removed 1 base from V and 1 base from J; junction bases left unmatched: 5. Germline V gives CDR1 SGHDT, CDR2 YYEEEE.

The chain employs TRBV4-2 and TRBJ2-7; D is possibly TRBD1 (5 bases). This CDR3 contains 16 residues. Germline V gene data show CDR1 as LGHNA and CDR2 as YNFKEQ. Trimming took 0 bases from V and 0 from J, leaving 12 bases between them. The CDR3, as DNA: TGTGCCAGCAGCCAAGAAAGGGGTCATAGCTCCTACGAGCAGTACTTC. Its protein product is CASSQERGHSSYEQYF.

The rearrangement joins TRBV27 to TRBJ1-1; D might be TRBD1 (5 bases). Trimming removed 6 bases from V and 10 bases from J, with 15 bases in between. Germline assignment: CDR1 MNHEY and CDR2 SMNVEV (reference sequence). This CDR3 spans 12 amino acids. DNA for the CDR3: TGTGCCAGCAGCCCAACAGGAAACGGAGCTTTCTTT. Encoded protein: CASSPTGNGAFF.

The chain has TRBV7-9 and TRBJ1-5; no reliable D call. V was shortened by 5 bases and J by 1 base, with 12 bases between the two germline ends. This CDR3 comprises 15 residues. Germline V gene lookup returns CDR1 SEHNR and CDR2 FQNEAQ (reference sequence). This chain's CDR3 is CASSPGSWSNQPQHF. The CDR3 DNA sequence: TGTGCCAGCAGCCCCGGGAGTTGGAGCAATCAGCCCCAGCATTTT.

In nucleotides, the CDR3 is TGCGCCAGCAGCCAAGATTTCCGGGAGCCGTACGAGCAGTACTTC. Protein sequence: CASSQDFREPYEQYF. The chain combines TRBV4-1 with TRBJ2-7, with D possibly being TRBD2 (6 bases). Trimming removed 0 bases at V and 4 bases at J, with 13 bases between. Germline CDR1 reads MGHRA; CDR2 reads YSYEKL. The CDR3 runs to 15 residues.

The V call is TRBV7-8, the J call TRBJ1-2, with D possibly being TRBD1 (6 bases). The CDR3 is 17 amino acids. With 6 bases removed from V and 1 base from J, the gap between germline ends came to 21 bases. Germline V CDR1 and CDR2: SGHVS, FQNEAQ. The CDR3 protein is CASRSPAGEYFNYGYTF. CDR3 bases: TGTGCCAGCAGATCACCGGCAGGGGAATACTTTAACTATGGCTACACCTTC.

The gene calls are TRBV11-1 and TRBJ1-2, with D perhaps matching TRBD1 (5 bases). V shed 5 bases and J shed 3 bases, with 10 bases lying between them. CDR3 length: 13 amino acids. CDR1 and CDR2 from the germline V gene are SGHAT and FQDESV (reference sequence). The CDR3 here is CASSTGTHYGYTF. The DNA for the CDR3 is TGTGCCAGCAGCACCGGGACTCACTATGGCTACACCTTC.

J is TRBJ1-4 and V is TRBV6-5; no definite D call. The germline CDR1 and CDR2 sequences are MNHEY and SVGAGI. V lost 4 bases, J lost 0 bases, and 9 bases lay in between. This CDR3 contains 15 residues. The CDR3 loop is CASSSGEPTNEKLFF. The DNA of the CDR3 is TGTGCCAGCAGTTCAGGTGAACCAACTAATGAAAAACTGTTTTTT.

This clone came up once. This sequence joins TRBV7-9 and TRBJ2-1; D remains unclear. The CDR3 is made up of 12 amino acids. The germline gives CDR1 SEHNR, CDR2 FQNEAQ (reference sequence). V was shortened by 1 base and J by 7 bases, with 5 bases between the two germline ends. CDR3 residues: CASSLEANEQFF. The CDR3 nucleotides read TGTGCCAGCAGCTTAGAAGCGAATGAGCAGTTCTTC.

CDR3: CASSLEAGLHEQFF. CDR3 coding DNA: TGTGCCAGCAGCTTAGAGGCGGGGCTACATGAGCAGTTCTTC. J is TRBJ2-1 and V is TRBV7-7, with D tentatively TRBD2 (6 bases). V was trimmed by 1 base and J by 8 bases, leaving 12 bases between them. The CDR3 is 14 amino acids. CDR1 is SSHAT, CDR2 FNYEAQ, per germline (reference sequence).

This sequence joins TRBV7-2 and TRBJ2-1, with D uncertain. The V end lost 3 bases, the J end lost 4 bases, and 13 bases lay between the germline ends. Germline V gene data show CDR1 as SGHTA and CDR2 as FQGNSA. The CDR3 sequence is 15 residues long. CDR3 in amino acids: CASSFSEDFYNEQFF. In DNA, the CDR3 is TGTGCCAGCAGCTTTTCTGAAGACTTTTACAATGAGCAGTTCTTC. The full variable domain, completed using reference TRBV7-2 and TRBJ2-1, is GAGVSQSPSNKVTEKGKDVELRCDPISGHTALYWYRQSLGQGLEFLIYFQGNSAPDKSGLPSDRFSAERTGGSVSTLTIQRTQQEDSAVYLCASSFSEDFYNEQFFGPGTRLTVL.

This clone appeared a single time. The chain recombines TRBV5-6 with TRBJ1-5; no reliable D call. The V and J ends lost 3 bases and 2 bases respectively, with 12 bases between them. This CDR3 comprises 15 residues. Germline CDR1 reads SGHDT; CDR2 reads YYEEEE. DNA of the CDR3: TGTGCCAGCAGCTCCCCGCAGTCAGGCAATCAGCCCCAGCATTTT. Protein product: CASSSPQSGNQPQHF.

Only one count was recorded for this clone. The V and J genes are TRBV11-3 and TRBJ2-7; 9 bases are shared with TRBD1. With V trimmed by 5 bases and J by 8 bases, 13 bases remained unmatched. The length of the CDR3 is 15 residues. Germline CDR1 reads SGHNT; CDR2 reads YENEEA. CDR3 residues: CASSPRGVGQGKQYF. In DNA form, the CDR3 reads TGTGCCAGCAGCCCTAGGGGTGTGGGACAGGGAAAGCAGTACTTC.

In DNA, the CDR3 is TGTGCCAGCAGGGAACAGCGGGATACTTGGTGGGAGCAGTACTTC. Translated, it gives CASREQRDTWWEQYF. The V gene is TRBV6-6, the J gene TRBJ2-7; TRBD2 aligns across 7 bases. From germline, CDR1 is MNHNY and CDR2 SVGAGI (reference sequence). With 6 bases clipped from V and 7 bases from J, the junction kept 15 bases outside the gene matches. The CDR3 loop spans 15 amino acids.